Detailed here is one T cell receptor (beta chain). TCRdb's table, derived via immunoSEQ multiplex PCR, lists solely in-frame clones and lacks some. In the table there are roughly 120,000 clones, more than 85% of which are singletons. The data belong to a study of T cell responses to AZD1222 COVID-19 vaccine. The CDR3 is 17 residues long. Looked up from germline, CDR1 is SGHVS and CDR2 is FQNEAQ. The ends lost 1 base at V and 4 bases at J; junction bases unmatched: 13. This chain joins TRBV7-8 and TRBJ2-7; 7 nucleotides agree with TRBD2. The receptor was isolated from an adult in good health. The sequencing used peripheral blood, collected on day 0 of AZD1222 vaccination. CDR3 loop: CASSLVGRELPRYEQYF. The CDR3 nucleotides read TGTGCCAGCAGCTTAGTCGGGCGGGAGCTTCCTCGGTACGAGCAGTACTTC.